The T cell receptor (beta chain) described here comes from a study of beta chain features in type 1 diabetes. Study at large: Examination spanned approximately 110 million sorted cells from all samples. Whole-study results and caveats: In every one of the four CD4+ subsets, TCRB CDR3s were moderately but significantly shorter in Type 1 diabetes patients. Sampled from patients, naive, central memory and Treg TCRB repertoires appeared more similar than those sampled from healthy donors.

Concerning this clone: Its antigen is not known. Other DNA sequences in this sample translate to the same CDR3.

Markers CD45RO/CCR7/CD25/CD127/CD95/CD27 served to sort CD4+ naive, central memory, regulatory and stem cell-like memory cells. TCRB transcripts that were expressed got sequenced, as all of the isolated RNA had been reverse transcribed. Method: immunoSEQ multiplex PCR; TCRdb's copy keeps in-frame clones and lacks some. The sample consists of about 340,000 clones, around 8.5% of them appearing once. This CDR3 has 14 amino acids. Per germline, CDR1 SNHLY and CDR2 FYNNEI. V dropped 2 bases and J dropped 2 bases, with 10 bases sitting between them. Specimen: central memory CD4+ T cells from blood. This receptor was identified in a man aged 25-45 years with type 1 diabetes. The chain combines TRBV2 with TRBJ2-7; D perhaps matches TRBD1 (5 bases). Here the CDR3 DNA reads TGTGCCAGCAGTGAACAAGGGGCGACCTACGAGCAGTACTTC. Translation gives CASSEQGATYEQYF.